This entry lists 23 T cell receptor beta chains sequenced from one sample in a study of blood T cell repertoires in COVID-19. Method: immunoSEQ multiplex PCR; TCRdb's copy keeps in-frame clones and lacks some. The sample includes approximately 110,000 clones, approximately 87% seen only once; the top ten take roughly 7%. The sample consisted of peripheral blood. The receptor set was obtained from a woman between 50 and 59 years old with acute or convalescent COVID-19.

The V gene is TRBV9, the J gene TRBJ2-2; possible D gene TRBD1, 6 bases. The germline gives CDR1 SGDLS, CDR2 YYNGEE. V was shortened by 3 bases and J by 2 bases, with 11 bases between the two germline ends. CDR3 length: 15 amino acids. CDR3 bases: TGTGCCAGCAGCGCACGGACAGCTAACACCGGGGAGCTGTTTTTT. Its protein is CASSARTANTGELFF.

This clone was observed a few times. The CDR3 sequence is CASSDPPAGGYTF. In nucleotides, the CDR3 is TGTGCCAGCAGTGACCCCCCGGCAGGGGGCTACACCTTC. The chain employs TRBV6-1 and TRBJ1-2, with D possibly TRBD1 on 5 matching bases. Trimming cost V 3 bases and J 8 bases, with 13 bases left between them. The CDR3 sequence is 13 residues long. Per the germline V gene, CDR1 is MNHNS and CDR2 is SASEGT.

The chain joins TRBV18 to TRBJ1-2; 7 bases align to TRBD1. With V trimmed by 10 bases and J by 3 bases, 8 bases remained unmatched. From germline, CDR1 is KGHSH and CDR2 LQKENI. This CDR3 is 13 amino acids long. The CDR3 bases are TGTGCCACGGGACGGGGGACAGACTATGGCTACACCTTC. This gives the protein CATGRGTDYGYTF. Together with reference TRBV18 and TRBJ1-2, the CDR3 gives the full variable domain: NAGVMQNPRHLVRRRGQEARLRCSPMKGHSHVYWYRQLPEEGLKFMVYLQKENIIDESGMPKERFSAEFPKEGPSILRIQQVVRGDSAAYFCATGRGTDYGYTFGSGTRLTVV.

This chain links TRBV7-3 with TRBJ1-1; possible D gene TRBD1, 6 bases. V lost 5 bases and J 6 bases, leaving 16 bases between the germline ends. CDR3 size: 14 residues. Germline CDR1 reads SGHTA; CDR2 reads FQGTGA. CDR3 protein: CASSLTEQGPEAFF. In DNA, the CDR3 is TGTGCCAGCAGCCTTACTGAACAGGGTCCTGAAGCTTTCTTT. Variable domain in full (rest from reference TRBV7-3 and TRBJ1-1): GAGVSQTPSNKVTEKGKYVELRCDPISGHTALYWYRQSLGQGPEFLIYFQGTGAADDSGLPNDRFFAVRPEGSVSTLKIQRTERGDSAVYLCASSLTEQGPEAFFGQGTRLTVV.

The table lists this clone with a count of one. CDR3 DNA: TGTGCCAGCAGCTTGTTTTCCGGGGGATCCTACGAGCAGTACTTC. Protein sequence: CASSLFSGGSYEQYF. The chain joins TRBV5-4 to TRBJ2-7, with a possible D match to TRBD2 (6 bases). Germline V gene lookup returns CDR1 SGHNT and CDR2 YYREEE (reference sequence). Between the trimmed V and J ends, which lost 1 base and 1 base, there was a span of 12 bases. The CDR3 totals 15 residues.

This rearrangement joins TRBV13 to TRBJ2-2; D is uncertain. The CDR3 extends over 13 amino acids. Germline CDR1 and CDR2: PRHDT and FYEKMQ (reference sequence). V lost 2 bases and J 2 bases, leaving 3 bases between the germline ends. The CDR3 nucleotides read TGTGCCAGCAGCTTACCTAACACCGGGGAGCTGTTTTTT. Its translation: CASSLPNTGELFF.

This sequence joins TRBV6-6 and TRBJ2-1; 8 bases agree with TRBD2. V gave up 5 bases and J gave up 2 bases; unmatched junction bases: 8. Germline V gene lookup returns CDR1 MNHNY and CDR2 SVGAGI (reference sequence). The CDR3 has 16 residues. The CDR3 DNA is TGTGCCAGCAGTAAAAAAGGAGCGGGGGCCTACAATGAGCAGTTCTTC. This gives the protein CASSKKGAGAYNEQFF.

The V gene is TRBV5-1, the J gene TRBJ2-3; unclear D gene. This CDR3 is built from 15 residues. Per germline, CDR1 SGHRS and CDR2 YFSETQ. V was trimmed by 1 base and J by 0 bases, leaving 9 bases between them. CDR3 residues: CASSLPGMSTDTQYF. The DNA of the CDR3 is TGCGCCAGCAGCTTGCCGGGTATGAGCACAGATACGCAGTATTTT.

The chain carries TRBV7-3 and TRBJ2-3; 8 bases are shared with TRBD2. Germline-derived CDR1 and CDR2 are SGHTA and FQGTGA. CDR3 length equals 15 residues. Trimming removed 5 bases from V and 3 bases from J; junction bases left unmatched: 7. The CDR3 is CASSNLGGGTDTQYF. In DNA, the CDR3 is TGTGCCAGCAGCAACCTAGGCGGGGGGACAGATACGCAGTATTTT.

This clone was recorded a few times. The rearrangement links TRBV9 to TRBJ1-1; tentative D call: TRBD1 (6 bases). CDR1 is SGDLS and CDR2 is YYNGEE in the germline V gene. The V end was cut by 4 bases, the J end by 1 base, with 17 bases between. This CDR3 region has 16 residues. The CDR3 region is CASSLRRGAPNTEAFF. The CDR3 DNA follows: TGTGCCAGCAGCTTAAGGCGGGGGGCGCCGAACACTGAAGCTTTCTTT.

This clone was recorded once. The gene calls are TRBV27 and TRBJ1-5; D is unclear. The CDR3 sequence is 15 residues long. CDR1 is MNHEY and CDR2 is SMNVEV in the germline V gene (reference sequence). V dropped 5 bases and J dropped 0 bases, with 11 bases sitting between them. As DNA, the CDR3 is TGTGCCAGCAGTCCGTCGGGGAATAGCAATCAGCCCCAGCATTTT. Its translation is CASSPSGNSNQPQHF.

In this sample, this clone turned up once. V is TRBV5-4 and J is TRBJ2-5, with 9 bases matching TRBD1. Germline CDR1 SGHNT, CDR2 YYREEE (reference sequence). The CDR3 is made up of 16 amino acids. V lost 4 bases, J lost 2 bases, and 9 bases stayed unmatched. The CDR3 sequence: CASSQTGTGWQETQYF. CDR3 DNA sequence: TGTGCCAGCAGCCAGACCGGGACAGGGTGGCAAGAGACCCAGTACTTC.

The CDR3 coding sequence is TGTGCCAGCACCATTTACCCACAGGAGATATACGGCTACACCTTC. Its translation is CASTIYPQEIYGYTF. The chain has TRBV6-5 and TRBJ1-2, with D possibly being TRBD1 (5 bases). With 7 bases removed from V and 8 bases from J, the gap between germline ends came to 23 bases. The CDR3 is 15 residues long. CDR1 and CDR2 (germline): MNHEY, SVGAGI.

V is TRBV29-1 and J is TRBJ1-3, with D perhaps TRBD1 (5 bases). V lost 3 bases and J 0 bases, leaving 9 bases between the germline ends. In germline, CDR1 is SQVTM, CDR2 ANQGSEA. The CDR3 runs to 14 residues. CDR3 bases: TGCAGCGTTGAGGACAACGACTCTGGAAACACCATATATTTT. As protein: CSVEDNDSGNTIYF.

The J gene is TRBJ1-2, the V gene TRBV30; no firm D call. The CDR3 covers 11 residues. Germline CDR1 is GTSNPN and CDR2 is SVGIG (reference sequence). CDR3 sequence: CAKSGGGDYTF. CDR3 sequence (DNA): TGTGCAAAATCAGGAGGAGGCGACTACACCTTC.

The rearrangement joins TRBV6-1 to TRBJ2-3, with D possibly matching TRBD1 (6 bases). V lost 1 base and J 4 bases, leaving 12 bases between the germline ends. Germline V gene sequence: CDR1 MNHNS, CDR2 SASEGT. This CDR3 region has 15 residues. Here the CDR3 DNA reads TGTGCCAGCAGTGAAGGGACAGCGTTCGCAGATACGCAGTATTTT. It yields the protein CASSEGTAFADTQYF.

The table lists this clone with a count of one. This chain links TRBV7-6 with TRBJ2-1, with TRBD1 matching 8 bases. CDR1 SGHVS and CDR2 FNYEAQ come from the germline V gene. The CDR3 loop spans 16 amino acids. Losses at the gene ends were 2 bases for V and 3 bases for J; bases not matched to a gene: 6. CDR3 in amino acids: CASSLPAGTGYNEQFF. The CDR3, as DNA: TGTGCCAGCAGCTTACCTGCGGGGACAGGCTACAATGAGCAGTTCTTC.

This chain connects TRBV18 to TRBJ1-2; no clear D. Germline CDR1 is KGHSH and CDR2 is LQKENI. This CDR3 has 18 residues. V was cut by 2 bases and J by 0 bases, with 19 bases left in between. CDR3: CASSPIIQRRIANYGYTF. The DNA of the CDR3 is TGTGCCAGCTCACCAATTATCCAGCGGAGGATAGCTAACTATGGCTACACCTTC.

The J gene is TRBJ2-3, the V gene TRBV10-3; possible D gene TRBD1, 7 bases. CDR1 and CDR2 from the germline V gene are ENHRY and SYGVKD. The V and J ends lost 7 bases and 0 bases respectively, with 17 bases between them. There are 16 residues in the CDR3. The CDR3: CAINGGGGGSTDTQYF. CDR3 DNA: TGTGCCATCAACGGCGGAGGGGGCGGTAGCACAGATACGCAGTATTTT.

The genes are TRBV19 and TRBJ2-5; 8 bases are shared with TRBD1. CDR1 is LNHDA, CDR2 SQIVND, per germline (reference sequence). CDR3 length equals 15 residues. The V segment lost 4 bases and the J segment 5 bases; nucleotides outside the gene matches: 9. CDR3 DNA: TGTGCCAGTAGTACCGCAGGACAGGGCCGTGAGACCCAGTACTTC. Its translation: CASSTAGQGRETQYF. Together with reference TRBV19 and TRBJ2-5, the CDR3 gives the full variable domain: DGGITQSPKYLFRKEGQNVTLSCEQNLNHDAMYWYRQDPGQGLRLIYYSQIVNDFQKGDIAEGYSVSREKKESFPLTVTSAQKNPTAFYLCASSTAGQGRETQYFGPGTRLLVL.

The CDR3: CASSQIQGAVGYTF. The CDR3 DNA follows: TGTGCCAGCAGTCAAATACAGGGGGCGGTCGGCTACACCTTC. V and J are TRBV28 and TRBJ1-2; 9 nucleotides line up with TRBD1. This CDR3 has 14 residues. V dropped 5 bases and J dropped 8; count of bases not matched to a gene: 9. CDR1 and CDR2 from the germline V gene are MDHEN and SYDVKM.

CDR3 loop: CASSPNLSRMNTEAFF. CDR3 DNA sequence: TGTGCCAGCTCACCTAACCTGTCCAGGATGAACACTGAAGCTTTCTTT. V usage is TRBV18 and J usage is TRBJ1-1; D is unresolved. CDR1 and CDR2 (germline): KGHSH, LQKENI. The CDR3 covers 16 residues. V lost 3 bases to trimming and J lost 0 bases, with 14 bases between them.

The chain recombines TRBV10-2 with TRBJ2-3; D is uncertain. Looked up from germline, CDR1 is WSHSY and CDR2 is SAAADI. Trimming cost V 3 bases and J 2 bases, with 9 bases left between them. There are 14 residues in the CDR3. In nucleotides, the CDR3 is TGCGCCAGCAGTGAAAGCAAACCCACAGATACGCAGTATTTT. This sequence encodes CASSESKPTDTQYF.